This TCR beta chain was documented in a study of CD8+ T cells in alopecia areata (dated by TCRdb to the late 2010s). About the full investigation: The treated patients took part in an open-label pilot trial in which moderate-to-severe alopecia areata was treated with oral tofacitinib at 5 to 10 mg twice daily. Patients stayed on tofacitinib for 6 to 18 months and then had 6 months of follow-up off drug so that delayed response and recurrence could be assessed. High-throughput TCRbeta sequencing was used to examine T cell clonal expansion in alopecia areata in both the C3H/HeJ mouse model and human patients. Human TCRbeta sequencing covered scalp tissue and sorted CD4+ and CD8+ peripheral blood T cells from patchy and totalis/universalis alopecia areata patients and healthy controls. Biopsies were taken from tofacitinib-treated patients at baseline and again at 4 and 24 weeks into treatment, and several of those patients also had a later scalp biopsy. Scalp clonality was compared across normal scalp (n=4), patchy alopecia areata scalp (n=8), and alopecia totalis/universalis scalp (n=8). The RNA source kit depended on sample type: the PAXgene miRNA kit for fixed scalp, the miRNeasy kit for PBMCs, and the RNeasy kit for mouse skin. Amplification of TCRbeta CDR3 regions was done by immunoSEQ multiplex PCR using 35 Vbeta forward primers and 13 Jbeta reverse primers.

Study-wide findings and limitations: Unlike mouse skin, where gammadelta T cells dominate, normal human skin contains resident alphabeta T cells that get sequenced too, which complicates analysis of the scalp TCR repertoire. Shared TCR sequences between patients were less evident than in mice, which may be partly attributable to HLA diversity in the patient population. Higher clonality and more expanded CD8+ clones were observed in lesional scalp than in normal scalp, particularly in alopecia totalis/universalis, a finding suggestive of antigenic drive.

In the case of this clone: Its recognized antigen is unknown. Per-base qualities were not stored, and no clone one base away is much larger.

V is shortened by 3 bases, J by 6 bases, and the region joining them spans 21 bases. The CDR3 runs 16 residues from the cysteine to the phenylalanine. CDR3 DNA only is kept here, 48 bases in frame from base 1. Via the germline V gene, CDR1 is MDHEN and CDR2 SYDVKM. The library relied on the immunoSEQ multiplex PCR assay. RNA was extracted from all samples and reverse transcribed into cDNA as template for TCR sequencing. SuperScript III was used to make first-strand cDNA, primed with a 2:1 mix of oligo-dT and random hexamers. A synthetic immune receptor repertoire was used to assess amplification bias, and residual bias was removed computationally. The authors' pipeline ran thus. Raw reads were preprocessed to remove errors, and CDR3 was defined according to IMGT conventions as the region from the conserved cysteine to phenylalanine. Clonality was computed by normalizing Shannon entropy by log2 of the number of productive unique TCRs and subtracting the result from 1. CD4 or CD8 identity of scalp clones was inferred by cross-referencing scalp TCRbeta sequences with sorted blood CD4 and CD8 repertoires. TCRdb took this table from immuneACCESS and kept in-frame rearrangements with V and J called. Such tables lack part of the clones; where checked against another copy, unresolved V genes explain under half of the gap, and the rest is unexplained. The V and J calls and clone size were taken over from that table, and D and trimming were inferred from the DNA. Here the sample has roughly 200,000 clones; around 63% occur a single time. Around 1.8% of the sample rests with the top ten.

This specimen's time point label, interpreted: baseline before oral tofacitinib. Peripheral blood and lesional scalp punch biopsies were obtained from patients with alopecia areata. PBMCs were separated by density centrifugation and stained for CD3, CD4 and CD8, after which CD4+ and CD8+ T cells were sorted on a FACSAria. Rearrangement joined TRBV28 to TRBJ2-7; TRBD2 is perhaps the D gene, given 5 matching bases. Material: CD4+ T cells sorted from blood, obtained at week 0. The clonotype originates from a human donor with alopecia areata. The DNA sequence reads TGTGCCAGCAGTTTGGAATATCGGGGTATCCGGGCCGAGCAGTACTTC. Its protein is CASSLEYRGIRAEQYF.